This TCR beta chain was sequenced for a study of cytomegalovirus exposure and HLA in healthy donors. Notes on the study in general: Accurate predictions that matched the HLA-A and HLA-B alleles of most subjects were reportedly made from TCR beta sequences.

As to this clone: Its matching antigen is unknown.

PCR involved 60 Vbeta and 13 Jbeta primers. Sequenced by immunoSEQ multiplex PCR; TCRdb stores in-frame clones only, minus some. Of about 150,000 clones in the sample, 78% were seen once. This CDR3 is built from 15 residues. Germline lookup yields CDR1 SGHAT and CDR2 FQNNGV. J lost 5 bases, V lost 3 bases, and 6 bases had no gene match. This clonotype was obtained from a middle-aged woman in good health and CMV-seropositive. V usage is TRBV11-2 and J usage is TRBJ2-2, with 7 nucleotides matching TRBD2. The sample taken for sequencing was PBMCs. CDR3 DNA sequence: TGTGCCAGCAGCTTTTCCCGACTAGCTACCGGGGAGCTGTTTTTT. Residues: CASSFSRLATGELFF.